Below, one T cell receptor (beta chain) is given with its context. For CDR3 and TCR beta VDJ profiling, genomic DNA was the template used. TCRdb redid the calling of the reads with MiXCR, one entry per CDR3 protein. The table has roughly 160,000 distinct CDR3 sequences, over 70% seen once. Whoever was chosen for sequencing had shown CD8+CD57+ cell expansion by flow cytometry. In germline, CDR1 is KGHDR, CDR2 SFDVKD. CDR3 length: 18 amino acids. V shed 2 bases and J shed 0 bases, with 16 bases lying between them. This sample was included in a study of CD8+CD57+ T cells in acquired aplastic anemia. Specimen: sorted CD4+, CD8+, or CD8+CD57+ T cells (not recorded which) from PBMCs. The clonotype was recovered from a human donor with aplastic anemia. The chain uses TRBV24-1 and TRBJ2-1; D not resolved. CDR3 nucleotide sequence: TGTGCCACCAGTGATTCGAAACAGCGATCCAGCTCCTACAATGAGCAGTTCTTC. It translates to CATSDSKQRSSSYNEQFF.